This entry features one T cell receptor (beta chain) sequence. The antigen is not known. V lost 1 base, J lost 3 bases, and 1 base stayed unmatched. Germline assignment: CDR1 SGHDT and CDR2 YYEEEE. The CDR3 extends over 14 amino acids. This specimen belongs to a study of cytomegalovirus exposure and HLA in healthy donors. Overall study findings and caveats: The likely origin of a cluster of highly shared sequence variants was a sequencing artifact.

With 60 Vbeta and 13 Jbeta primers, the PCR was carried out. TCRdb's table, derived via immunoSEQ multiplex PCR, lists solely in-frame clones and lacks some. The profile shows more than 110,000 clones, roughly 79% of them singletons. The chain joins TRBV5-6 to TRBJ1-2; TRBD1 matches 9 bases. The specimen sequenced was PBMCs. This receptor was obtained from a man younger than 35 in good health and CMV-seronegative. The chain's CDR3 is CASSLWDRDYGYTF. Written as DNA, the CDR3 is TGTGCCAGCAGCTTGTGGGACAGGGACTATGGCTACACCTTC.